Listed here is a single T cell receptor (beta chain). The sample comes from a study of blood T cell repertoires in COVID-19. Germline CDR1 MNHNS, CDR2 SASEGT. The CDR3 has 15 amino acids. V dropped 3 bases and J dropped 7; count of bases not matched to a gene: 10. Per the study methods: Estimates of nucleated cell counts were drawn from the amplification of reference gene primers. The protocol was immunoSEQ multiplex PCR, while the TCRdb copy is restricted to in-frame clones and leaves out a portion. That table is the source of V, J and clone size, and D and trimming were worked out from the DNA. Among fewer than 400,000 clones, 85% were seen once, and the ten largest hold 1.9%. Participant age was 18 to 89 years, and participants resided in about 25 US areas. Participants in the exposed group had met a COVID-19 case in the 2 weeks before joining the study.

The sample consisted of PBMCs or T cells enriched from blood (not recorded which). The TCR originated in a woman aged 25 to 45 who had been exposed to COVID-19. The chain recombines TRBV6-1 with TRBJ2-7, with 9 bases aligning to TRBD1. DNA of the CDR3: TGTGCCAGCAGTGATACCGGGACAGGGACAGATGAGCAGTACTTC. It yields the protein CASSDTGTGTDEQYF.